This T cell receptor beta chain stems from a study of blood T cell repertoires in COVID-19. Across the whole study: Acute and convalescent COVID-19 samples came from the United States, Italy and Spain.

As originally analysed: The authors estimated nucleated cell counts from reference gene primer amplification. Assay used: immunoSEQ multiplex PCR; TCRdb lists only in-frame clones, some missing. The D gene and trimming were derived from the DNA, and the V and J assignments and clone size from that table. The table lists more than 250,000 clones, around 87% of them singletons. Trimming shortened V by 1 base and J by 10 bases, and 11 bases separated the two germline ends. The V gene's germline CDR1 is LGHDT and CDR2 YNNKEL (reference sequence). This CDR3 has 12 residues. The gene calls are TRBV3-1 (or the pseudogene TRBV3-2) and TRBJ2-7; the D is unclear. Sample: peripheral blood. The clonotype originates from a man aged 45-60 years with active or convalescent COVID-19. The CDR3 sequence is CASSQAGPAQYF. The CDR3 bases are TGTGCCAGCAGCCAAGCAGGCCCGGCACAGTACTTC.